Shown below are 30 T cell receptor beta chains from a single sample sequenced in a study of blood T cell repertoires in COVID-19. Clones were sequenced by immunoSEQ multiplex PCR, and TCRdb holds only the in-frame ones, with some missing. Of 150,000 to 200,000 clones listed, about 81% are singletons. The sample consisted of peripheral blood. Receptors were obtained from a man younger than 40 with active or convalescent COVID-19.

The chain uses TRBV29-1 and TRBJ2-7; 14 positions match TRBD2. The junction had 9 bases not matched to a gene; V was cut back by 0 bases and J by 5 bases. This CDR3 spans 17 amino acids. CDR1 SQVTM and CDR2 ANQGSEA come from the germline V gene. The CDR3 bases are TGCAGCGTTGAAGATCAGGGACTAGCGGGAGTTCGAAACGAGCAGTACTTC. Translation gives CSVEDQGLAGVRNEQYF.

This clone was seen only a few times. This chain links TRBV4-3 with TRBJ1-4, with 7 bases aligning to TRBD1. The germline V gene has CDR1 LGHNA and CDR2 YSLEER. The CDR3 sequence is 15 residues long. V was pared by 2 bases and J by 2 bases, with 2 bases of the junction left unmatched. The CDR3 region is CASSQPQGTNEKLFF. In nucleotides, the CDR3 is TGCGCCAGCAGCCAACCACAGGGGACTAATGAAAAACTGTTTTTT.

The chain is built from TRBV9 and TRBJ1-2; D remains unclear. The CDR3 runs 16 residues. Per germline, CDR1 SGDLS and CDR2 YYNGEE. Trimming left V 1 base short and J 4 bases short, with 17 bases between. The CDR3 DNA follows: TGTGCCAGCAGCGTATCCCCTTCCGGGTCCACCTATGGCTACACCTTC. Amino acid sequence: CASSVSPSGSTYGYTF.

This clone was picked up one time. In DNA, the CDR3 is TGTGCCAGCAGATCATTACAGGACACTGAAGCTTTCTTT. Residues: CASRSLQDTEAFF. The chain is built from TRBV6-5 and TRBJ1-1; D is possibly TRBD1 (5 bases). The CDR3 covers 13 residues. The V and J ends lost 6 bases and 3 bases respectively, with 11 bases between them. CDR1 is MNHEY, CDR2 SVGAGI, per germline.

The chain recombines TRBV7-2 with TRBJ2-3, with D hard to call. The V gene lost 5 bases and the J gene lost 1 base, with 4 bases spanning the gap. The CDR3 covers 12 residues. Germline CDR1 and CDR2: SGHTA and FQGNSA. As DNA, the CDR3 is TGTGCCAGCAGCCTCCGCACAGATACGCAGTATTTT. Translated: CASSLRTDTQYF.

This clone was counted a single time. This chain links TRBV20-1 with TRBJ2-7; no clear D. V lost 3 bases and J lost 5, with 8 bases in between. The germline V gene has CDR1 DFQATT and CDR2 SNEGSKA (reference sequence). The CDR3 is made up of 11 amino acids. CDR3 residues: CSASSPDEQYF. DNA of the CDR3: TGCAGTGCTAGTTCTCCGGACGAGCAGTACTTC.

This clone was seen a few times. The CDR3 reads CASSIGLHTASSYNSPLHF. CDR3 nucleotide sequence: TGTGCCAGCAGCATAGGACTGCATACCGCGAGCTCCTATAATTCACCCCTCCACTTT. V and J are TRBV5-6 and TRBJ1-6; D gene uncertain. The CDR3 consists of 19 residues. Germline V gene sequence: CDR1 SGHDT, CDR2 YYEEEE. V dropped 4 bases and J dropped 0 bases, with 20 bases sitting between them.

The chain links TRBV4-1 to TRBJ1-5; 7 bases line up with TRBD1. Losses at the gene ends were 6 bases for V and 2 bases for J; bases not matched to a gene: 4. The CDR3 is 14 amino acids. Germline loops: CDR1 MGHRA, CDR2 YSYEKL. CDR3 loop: CASRPTGGNQPQHF. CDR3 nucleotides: TGCGCCAGCAGGCCTACAGGGGGCAATCAGCCCCAGCATTTT.

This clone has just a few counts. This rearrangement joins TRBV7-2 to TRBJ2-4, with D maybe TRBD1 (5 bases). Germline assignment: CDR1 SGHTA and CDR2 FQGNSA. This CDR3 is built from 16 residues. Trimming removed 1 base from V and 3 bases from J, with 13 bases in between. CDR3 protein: CASSLEQGWGKNIQYF. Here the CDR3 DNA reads TGTGCCAGCAGCTTAGAGCAGGGATGGGGCAAAAACATTCAGTACTTC.

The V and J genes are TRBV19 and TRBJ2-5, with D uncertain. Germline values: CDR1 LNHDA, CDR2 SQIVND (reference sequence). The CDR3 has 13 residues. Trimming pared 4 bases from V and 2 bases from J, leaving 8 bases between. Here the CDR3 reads CASSRAVQETQYF. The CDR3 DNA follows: TGTGCCAGTAGTAGGGCAGTTCAAGAGACCCAGTACTTC.

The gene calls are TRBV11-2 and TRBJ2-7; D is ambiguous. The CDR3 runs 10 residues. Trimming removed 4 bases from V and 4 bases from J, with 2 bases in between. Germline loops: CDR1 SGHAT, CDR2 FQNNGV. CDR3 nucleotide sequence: TGTGCCAGCAGCTCTTACGAGCAGTACTTC. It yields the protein CASSSYEQYF.

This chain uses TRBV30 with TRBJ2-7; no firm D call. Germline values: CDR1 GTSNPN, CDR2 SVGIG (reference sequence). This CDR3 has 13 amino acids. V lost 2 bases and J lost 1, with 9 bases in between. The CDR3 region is CAWSSRPSYEQYF. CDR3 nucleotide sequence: TGTGCCTGGAGTTCTAGACCGTCCTACGAGCAGTACTTC.

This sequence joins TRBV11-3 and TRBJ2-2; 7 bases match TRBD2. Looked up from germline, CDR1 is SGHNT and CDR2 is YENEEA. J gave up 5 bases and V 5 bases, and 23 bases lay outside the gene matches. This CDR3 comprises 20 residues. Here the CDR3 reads CASSPPTGWLAVPRTGELFF. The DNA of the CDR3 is TGTGCCAGCAGCCCGCCGACCGGGTGGCTAGCGGTCCCACGGACCGGGGAGCTGTTTTTT.

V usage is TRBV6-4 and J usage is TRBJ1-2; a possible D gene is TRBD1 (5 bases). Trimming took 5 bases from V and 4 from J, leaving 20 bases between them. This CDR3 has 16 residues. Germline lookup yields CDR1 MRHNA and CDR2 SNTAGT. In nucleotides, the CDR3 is TGTGCCAGCAGTCCTTTAGGGCAGGGAGGTGCCTATGGCTACACCTTC. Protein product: CASSPLGQGGAYGYTF.

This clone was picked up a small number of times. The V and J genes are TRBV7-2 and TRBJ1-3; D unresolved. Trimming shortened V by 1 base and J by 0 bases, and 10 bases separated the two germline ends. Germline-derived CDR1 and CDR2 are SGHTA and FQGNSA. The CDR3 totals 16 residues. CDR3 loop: CASSLVQAGSGNTIYF. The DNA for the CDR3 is TGTGCCAGCAGCTTAGTCCAAGCGGGCTCTGGAAACACCATATATTTT.

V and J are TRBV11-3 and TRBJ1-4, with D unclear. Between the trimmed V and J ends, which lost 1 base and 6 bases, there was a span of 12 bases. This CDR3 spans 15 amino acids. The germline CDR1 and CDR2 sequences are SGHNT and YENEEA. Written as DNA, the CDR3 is TGTGCCAGCAGCTTAGGAGCGGGGAAGTATGAAAAACTGTTTTTT. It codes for CASSLGAGKYEKLFF.

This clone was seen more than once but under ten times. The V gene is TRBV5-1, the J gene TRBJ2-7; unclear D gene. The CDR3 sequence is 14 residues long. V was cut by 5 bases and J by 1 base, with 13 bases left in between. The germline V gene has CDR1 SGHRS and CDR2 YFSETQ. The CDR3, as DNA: TGCGCCAGCAGGCCGAGTAGTAGTTCCTACGAGCAGTACTTC. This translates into CASRPSSSSYEQYF.

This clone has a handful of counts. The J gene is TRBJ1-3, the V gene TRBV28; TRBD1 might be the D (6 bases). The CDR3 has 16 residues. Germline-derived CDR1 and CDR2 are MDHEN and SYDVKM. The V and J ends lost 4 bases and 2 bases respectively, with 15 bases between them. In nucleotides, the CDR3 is TGTGCCAGCAGTTCCCCCCCTCGACAGGCTGGAAACACCATATATTTT. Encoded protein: CASSSPPRQAGNTIYF.

CDR3 coding DNA: TGTGCCAGCAGCCAGGACAGGAGGCAAGAGACCCAGTACTTC. Amino acid sequence: CASSQDRRQETQYF. The rearrangement uses TRBV4-2 and TRBJ2-5; 7 bases align to TRBD1. CDR1 is LGHNA, CDR2 YNFKEQ, per germline. With V trimmed by 3 bases and J by 2 bases, 3 bases remained unmatched. This CDR3 region has 14 residues.

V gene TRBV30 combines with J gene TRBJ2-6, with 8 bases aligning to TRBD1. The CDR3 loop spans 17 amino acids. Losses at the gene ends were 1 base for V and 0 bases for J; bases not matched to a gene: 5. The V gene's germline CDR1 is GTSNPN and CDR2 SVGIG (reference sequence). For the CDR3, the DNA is TGTGCCTGGAGTGGGGACAGGATATCCTCTGGGGCCAACGTCCTGACTTTC. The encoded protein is CAWSGDRISSGANVLTF.

As DNA, the CDR3 is TGTGCCAGCAGCTTGGGGGTGGACAGGCACTACAATGAGCAGTTCTTC. Amino acid sequence: CASSLGVDRHYNEQFF. The rearrangement uses TRBV5-5 and TRBJ2-1, with 7 bases aligning to TRBD1. This CDR3 is 16 amino acids long. V dropped 0 bases and J dropped 3; count of bases not matched to a gene: 6. Looked up from germline, CDR1 is SGHKS and CDR2 is YYEKEE (reference sequence).

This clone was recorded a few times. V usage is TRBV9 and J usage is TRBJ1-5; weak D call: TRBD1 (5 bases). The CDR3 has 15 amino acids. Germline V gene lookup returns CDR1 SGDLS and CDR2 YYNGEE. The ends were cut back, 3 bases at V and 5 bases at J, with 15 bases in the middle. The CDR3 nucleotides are TGTGCCAGCAGCGCCGCGGCCGGGGGGGATCAGCCCCAGCATTTT. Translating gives CASSAAAGGDQPQHF.

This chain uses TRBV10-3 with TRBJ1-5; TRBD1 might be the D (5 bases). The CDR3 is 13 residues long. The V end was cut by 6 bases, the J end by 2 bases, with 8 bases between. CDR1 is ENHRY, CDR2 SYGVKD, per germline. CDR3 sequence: CAIRDIGNQPQHF. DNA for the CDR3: TGTGCCATCAGGGACATAGGCAATCAGCCCCAGCATTTT.

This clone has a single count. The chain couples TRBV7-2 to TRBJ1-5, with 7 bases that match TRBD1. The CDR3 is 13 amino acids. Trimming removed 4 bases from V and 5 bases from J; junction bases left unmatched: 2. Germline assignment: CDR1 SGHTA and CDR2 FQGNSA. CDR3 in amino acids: CASSSDRDQPQHF. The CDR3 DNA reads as TGTGCCAGCAGCTCCGACAGGGATCAGCCCCAGCATTTT.

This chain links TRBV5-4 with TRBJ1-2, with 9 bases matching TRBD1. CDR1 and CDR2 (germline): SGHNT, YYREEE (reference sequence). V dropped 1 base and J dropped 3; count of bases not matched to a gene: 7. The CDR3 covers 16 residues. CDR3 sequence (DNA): TGTGCCAGCAGCTTGCCGGGACAGGGCCTCCACTATGGCTACACCTTC. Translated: CASSLPGQGLHYGYTF.

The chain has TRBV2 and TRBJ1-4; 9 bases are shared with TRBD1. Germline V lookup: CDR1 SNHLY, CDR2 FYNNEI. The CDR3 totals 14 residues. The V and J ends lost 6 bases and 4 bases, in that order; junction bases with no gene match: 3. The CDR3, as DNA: TGTGCCAGCAGGACAGGGGGGAGTAATGAAAAACTGTTTTTT. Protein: CASRTGGSNEKLFF.

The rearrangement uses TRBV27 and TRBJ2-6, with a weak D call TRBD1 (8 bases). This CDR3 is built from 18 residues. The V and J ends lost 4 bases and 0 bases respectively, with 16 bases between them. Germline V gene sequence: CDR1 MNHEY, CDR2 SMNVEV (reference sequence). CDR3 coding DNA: TGTGCCAGCAGTTGGACAGGGACTACTTACTCTGGGGCCAACGTCCTGACTTTC. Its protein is CASSWTGTTYSGANVLTF.

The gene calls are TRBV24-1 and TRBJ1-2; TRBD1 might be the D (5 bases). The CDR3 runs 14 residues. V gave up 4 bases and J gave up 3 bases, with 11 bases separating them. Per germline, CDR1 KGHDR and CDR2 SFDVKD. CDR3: CATSDTDNYYGYTF. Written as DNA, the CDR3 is TGTGCCACCAGTGACACGGACAACTACTATGGCTACACCTTC.

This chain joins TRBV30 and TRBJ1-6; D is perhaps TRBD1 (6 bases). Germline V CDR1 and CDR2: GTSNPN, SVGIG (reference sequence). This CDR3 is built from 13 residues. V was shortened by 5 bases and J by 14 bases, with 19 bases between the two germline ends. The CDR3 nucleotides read TGTGCCTGGGTGCTTCCGGGGGGCCGGTCCCTCCACTTT. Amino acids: CAWVLPGGRSLHF.

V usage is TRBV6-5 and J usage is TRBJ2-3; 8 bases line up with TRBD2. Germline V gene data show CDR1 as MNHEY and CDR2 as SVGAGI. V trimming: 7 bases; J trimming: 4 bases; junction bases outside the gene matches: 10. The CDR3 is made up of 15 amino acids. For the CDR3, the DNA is TGTGCCAGCACCCCGGGGGGGCCGGGCCCAGATACGCAGTATTTT. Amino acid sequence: CASTPGGPGPDTQYF.